The sequence of this T cell receptor beta chain was determined in a study of response to subunit inactivated influenza vaccine. Study-wide results and limits: New T cells are recruited in small numbers by each seasonal influenza vaccination, according to the authors' suggestion.

The trim removed 1 base at V and 8 bases at J, leaving 3 bases unmatched. The length of the CDR3 is 14 residues. TCRdb passed the RT-PCR reads through MiXCR, listing each CDR3 protein once. The sample lists 600,000 to 850,000 distinct CDR3 sequences, 13% to 15% occurring once. This clonotype was seen a few times. The antigen is not known. The chain joins TRBV23-1 to TRBJ2-1; 9 bases are a match to TRBD1. TRBV23-1 is filed as an ORF, its function uncertain. This receptor was identified in a man aged 50-59 years who received an inactivated influenza vaccine. Sequenced here: PBMCs from blood, sampled 14 days before vaccination. The CDR3 sequence is CASSQWDRVDEQFF. CDR3 sequence (DNA): TGCGCCAGCAGTCAATGGGACAGGGTGGATGAGCAGTTCTTC.